This T cell receptor (beta chain) was sequenced in a study of cytomegalovirus exposure and HLA in healthy donors. Primers: 60 Vbeta forward and 13 Jbeta reverse. Profiling relied on immunoSEQ multiplex PCR, and the TCRdb table lists in-frame clones only, not all of them. This sample has about 150,000 clones, with about 83% found just once. The junction had 7 bases not matched to a gene; V was cut back by 8 bases and J by 1 base. The CDR3 runs 15 residues. Germline lookup yields CDR1 MNHNS and CDR2 SASEGT. The sequence was collected from a man aged 35 to 55 in good health and CMV-seropositive. The chain links TRBV6-1 to TRBJ1-5, with 8 bases matching TRBD1. Material: PBMCs. The CDR3 nucleotides are TGTGCCAGCTCCCAGGGGGCTATGAGCAATCAGCCCCAGCATTTT. Its translation: CASSQGAMSNQPQHF.